One sample yielded the 19 T cell receptor beta chains listed below, sequenced in a study of tumor-infiltrating lymphocytes in primary liver carcinoma. Unsorted whole blood yielded the blood RNA, and germline DNA was also extracted. Synthesis of TCR beta cDNA was carried out from around 540 ng total RNA with a constant-region primer. Libraries for TCR beta were built through three nested multiplex PCR rounds, which together made up a slightly modified ARM-PCR procedure. Each of the first two PCR rounds ran about 9 cycles with TRBV1-TRBV30 forward and C-beta reverse primers. MiXCR, applied by TCRdb to the multiplex PCR reads, yields one record per CDR3 protein. The sample lists approximately 300,000 distinct CDR3 sequences; 65% were seen once. What was sequenced was peripheral blood. The origin of the receptors is a man aged 35 to 55 with primary liver carcinoma and hepatitis B virus infection.

The rearrangement joins TRBV6-4 to TRBJ1-3; D perhaps matches TRBD1 (6 bases). The CDR3 is 15 amino acids. V was cut by 7 bases and J by 0 bases, with 13 bases left in between. Germline-derived CDR1 and CDR2 are MRHNA and SNTAGT. CDR3 loop: CASTTGPTSGNTIYF. As DNA, the CDR3 is TGTGCCAGCACTACAGGGCCTACCTCTGGAAACACCATATATTTT.

In regard to this clonotype: This clone may be a read error of a much larger clone one base away. This chain uses TRBV11-2 with TRBJ2-7; D ambiguous. The V gene's germline CDR1 is SGHAT and CDR2 FQNNGV. The V end lost 2 bases, the J end lost 4 bases, and 18 bases lay between the germline ends. There are 16 residues in the CDR3. The CDR3 sequence: CASSLKSAGSVYEQYF. In nucleotides, the CDR3 is TGTGCCAGCAGCTTAAAATCTGCCGGATCGGTGTACGAGCAGTACTTC.

Notes on this clonotype: This may come from a read error, since a much larger clone is one base off. The chain carries TRBV6-5 and TRBJ2-7; D may be TRBD1 or TRBD2 (5 bases each). V lost 2 bases, J lost 2 bases, and 13 bases lay in between. Germline CDR1 reads MNHEY; CDR2 reads SVGAGI. This CDR3 contains 15 residues. In DNA form, the CDR3 reads TGTGCCAGCAGTTACCTGGGAGAGGACACCTACGAGCAGTACTTC. This codes for CASSYLGEDTYEQYF.

This clonotype has at least ten counts. This rearrangement joins TRBV29-1 to TRBJ2-7; 8 nucleotides align to TRBD2. The CDR3 is 13 amino acids. Trimming removed 4 bases from V and 2 bases from J; junction bases left unmatched: 4. Germline assignment: CDR1 SQVTM and CDR2 ANQGSEA. CDR3 loop: CSVAQREPYEQYF. The DNA of the CDR3 is TGCAGCGTTGCCCAGCGGGAGCCCTACGAGCAGTACTTC.

This chain's CDR3 is CASSESMQPQHF. The CDR3 DNA sequence: TGTGCCAGCAGTGAGTCCATGCAGCCCCAGCATTTT. The chain is built from TRBV6-2 or TRBV6-3 and TRBJ1-5; no firm D call. The CDR3 spans 12 residues. V dropped 5 bases and J dropped 7 bases, with 9 bases sitting between them. Germline CDR1 reads MNHEY; CDR2 reads SVGEGT.

As for this clonotype: A much bigger clone sits one base away, suggesting this may be a read error. The CDR3 nucleotides are TGTGCCAGCAGTTCTATGACGCGAGGCACCGGGGAGCTGTTTTTT. As protein: CASSSMTRGTGELFF. The chain couples TRBV6-5 to TRBJ2-2; D is uncertain. From germline, CDR1 is MNHEY and CDR2 SVGAGI. The CDR3 loop spans 15 amino acids. Deletions cut 4 bases from V and 4 bases from J, with 13 bases between.

This clonotype occurred once. This chain joins TRBV11-1 and TRBJ2-3, with D tentatively TRBD2 (5 bases). Germline-derived CDR1 and CDR2 are SGHAT and FQDESV (reference sequence). There are 15 residues in the CDR3. V lost 6 bases to trimming and J lost 14 bases, with 27 bases between them. The CDR3 loop is CASSLPRESTDTPYF. CDR3 DNA: TGTGCCAGCAGTTTGCCGAGGGAGAGTACAGATACACCGTATTTT. Based on the CDR3 plus reference TRBV11-1 and TRBJ2-3, the full variable domain is EAEVAQSPRYKITEKSQAVAFWCDPISGHATLYWYRQILGQGPELLVQFQDESVVDDSQLPKDRFSAERLKGVDSTLKIQPAELGDSAMYLCASSLPRESTDTPYFGPGTRLTVL.

Details on this clonotype: A much larger clone differs by one base, so this may be a read error. V is TRBV29-1 and J is TRBJ2-7; the D is unclear. The V gene lost 4 bases and the J gene lost 7 bases, with 20 bases spanning the gap. The CDR3 loop spans 14 amino acids. The germline gives CDR1 SQVTM, CDR2 ANQGSEA. CDR3: CSVARTESLREQYF. In nucleotides, the CDR3 is TGCAGCGTTGCCAGGACCGAGAGTTTGAGGGAGCAGTACTTC.

The chain links TRBV11-2 to TRBJ2-3; a weak D match, TRBD2 (6 bases). Deletions cut 5 bases from V and 1 base from J, with 13 bases between. Germline CDR1 is SGHAT and CDR2 is FQNNGV. The CDR3 covers 15 residues. The CDR3 region has the DNA TGTGCCAGCAGCCCGTGGCGGGACCGCACAGATACGCAGTATTTT. This gives the protein CASSPWRDRTDTQYF. Full variable domain (outside the CDR3, taken from reference TRBV11-2 and TRBJ2-3): EAGVAQSPRYKIIEKRQSVAFWCNPISGHATLYWYQQILGQGPKLLIQFQNNGVVDDSQLPKDRFSAERLKGVDSTLKIQPAKLEDSAVYLCASSPWRDRTDTQYFGPGTRLTVL.

The chain carries TRBV11-2 and TRBJ2-1; D might be TRBD2 (5 bases). This CDR3 is 15 amino acids long. The germline V and J ends were trimmed by 6 bases and 6 bases, with 18 bases remaining between them. The germline V gene encodes CDR1 SGHAT and CDR2 FQNNGV. In nucleotides, the CDR3 is TGTGCCAGCAGTTTATACGGTGAGGGCATCAATGAGCAGTTCTTC. Its protein product is CASSLYGEGINEQFF.

This clonotype was observed at least ten times. This chain uses TRBV12-3 or TRBV12-4 with TRBJ1-6; a weak D match, TRBD1 (5 bases). V was shortened by 2 bases and J by 9 bases, with 17 bases between the two germline ends. The CDR3 sequence is 16 residues long. CDR3 nucleotides: TGTGCCAGCAGTTTAAGGCCCTTAGGGGAAGGTTCACCCCTCCACTTT. This sequence encodes CASSLRPLGEGSPLHF.

In this sample, this clonotype turned up a few times. The chain links TRBV5-1 to TRBJ2-5, with 9 bases matching TRBD1. Trimming took 7 bases from V and 4 from J; bases not matched to a gene: 14. Germline V gene data show CDR1 as SGHRS and CDR2 as YFSETQ. The length of the CDR3 is 16 residues. In nucleotides, the CDR3 is TGCGCCAGCGGAGGCCGGTCACAGGGGGCGGGAGAGACCCAGTACTTC. Translated: CASGGRSQGAGETQYF. Looking up the rest from reference TRBV5-1 and TRBJ2-5 gives the full variable domain: KAGVTQTPRYLIKTRGQQVTLSCSPISGHRSVSWYQQTPGQGLQFLFEYFSETQRNKGNFPGRFSGRQFSNSRSEMNVSTLELGDSALYLCASGGRSQGAGETQYFGPGTRLLVL.

This clonotype showed up many times. CDR3 region: CASSFAGTSYNEQFF. The CDR3 nucleotides are TGTGCCAGCAGTTTCGCGGGAACCTCCTACAATGAGCAGTTCTTC. The V call is TRBV12-3 or TRBV12-4, the J call TRBJ2-1; weak D call: TRBD2 (6 bases). CDR3 size: 15 residues. Deletions cut 3 bases from V and 0 bases from J, with 9 bases between.

This clonotype was detected ten times or more. The rearrangement joins TRBV11-2 to TRBJ2-1; 7 bases are shared with TRBD2. CDR1 is SGHAT and CDR2 is FQNNGV in the germline V gene. The CDR3 covers 16 residues. Losses at the gene ends were 5 bases for V and 3 bases for J; bases not matched to a gene: 10. Here the CDR3 DNA reads TGTGCCAGCAGCCCCGTCGGGGGAGGGAACTACAATGAGCAGTTCTTC. It is translated as CASSPVGGGNYNEQFF.

With respect to this clonotype: At one end, the junction sequence differs from germline, possibly due to a read error. The rearrangement uses TRBV6-1 and TRBJ2-7; 12 positions agree with TRBD2. Germline-derived CDR1 and CDR2 are MNHNS and SASEGT. The CDR3 has 15 residues. The DNA of the CDR3 is TGTGCCAGCAGGCTACTAGCGGGAGGTTGGGACGAGCAGCACTTC. Its translation: CASRLLAGGWDEQHF.

This clonotype was picked up one time. The junction shows a germline mismatch at one end, possibly a read error. The chain couples TRBV10-2 to TRBJ2-7; D gene ambiguous. The CDR3 has 14 amino acids. CDR1 and CDR2 from the germline V gene are WSHSY and SAAADI. The DNA for the CDR3 is TGCGCCAGCAGTGATGCGGATTACTCCTACGAACAGTACTTC. It yields the protein CASSDADYSYEQYF.

As regards this clonotype: Mismatch with germline at one junction end may stem from a read error. V and J are TRBV6-1 and TRBJ1-1; a weak D match, TRBD1 (5 bases). The germline V gene has CDR1 MNHNS and CDR2 SASEGT. CDR3 size: 14 residues. CDR3 in amino acids: CASSEFMRGTEAFF. DNA for the CDR3: TGTGCCAGTAGTGAATTCATGAGGGGCACTGAAGCTTTCTTT.

About this clonotype: The junction departs from germline at one end; a sequencing error may be responsible. This chain links TRBV29-1 with TRBJ1-2; 7 positions agree with TRBD1. Germline V gene sequence: CDR1 SQVTM, CDR2 ANQGSEA. CDR3 length equals 15 residues. The CDR3 spells CSVAVPGQSNYGYIF. Written as DNA, the CDR3 is TGCAGCGTCGCCGTCCCGGGACAGAGTAACTATGGCTACATCTTC.

With regard to this clonotype: Germline and junction disagree at one end, which may indicate a read error. The rearrangement uses TRBV10-3 and TRBJ1-5; D remains unclear. Per germline, CDR1 ENHRY and CDR2 SYGVKD. The CDR3 consists of 13 residues. DNA for the CDR3: TGTGCCATCAGACAGTGGGAGGCGAAGCCACAGCATTTT. Amino acids: CAIRQWEAKPQHF.